This is a list of T cell receptor beta chains from one sample in a study of cytomegalovirus exposure and HLA in healthy donors. Profiled with immunoSEQ multiplex PCR; TCRdb holds only in-frame clones, not every one. This sample has some 190,000 clones, with about 80% found just once. Material: PBMCs. These TCRs come from a man in his forties or fifties in good health and CMV-seronegative. The CDR3 runs from the conserved cysteine through the conserved F or W.

v_gene | len | CDR3aa
TRBV7-8 | 12 | CASSLDRGGQFF
TRBV7-6 | 12 | CASSLGAGEQFF
TRBV28 | 15 | CASISFLSYNSPLHF
TRBV6-1 | 14 | CASNTGDTIYGYTF
TRBV9 | 16 | CASSVTGSLSGNTIYF
TRBV15 | 14 | CATSSRGANEKLFF
TRBV27 | 14 | CASTPLPLSQPQHF
TRBV9 | 14 | CASSLLGPDNEQFF
TRBV7-8 | 14 | CASSPDRGSYGYTF
TRBV11-2 | 16 | CASSLDPSGAQETQYF
TRBV7-9 | 16 | CASSLEGGQSRQTQYF
TRBV15 | 13 | CATSRPAADTQYF
TRBV7-9 | 17 | CSSSALWTGEKRNTIYF
TRBV11-3 | 16 | CASSPLRRQGPMGAFF
TRBV9 | 16 | CASSVVGGDTQETQYF
TRBV18 | 14 | CASSPVDRGNEQYF
TRBV14 | 15 | CASSQRLVSTGELFF
TRBV2 | 16 | CASSLQGRGSTDTQYF
TRBV6-5 | 13 | CASRPDSSYEQYF
TRBV13 | 17 | CASSLALYPGGTDTQYF
TRBV6-4 | 19 | CASSPSRQGPYLGNQPQHF
TRBV5-1 | 17 | CASSRGRTSGTYNEQFF
TRBV13 | 15 | CASASGGTFTDTQYF
TRBV18 | 15 | CASSPSGRSGQPQHF
TRBV10-3 | 14 | CAISGTGFSYEQYF
TRBV4-1 | 15 | CASSQVQQVNQPQHF
TRBV7-2 | 15 | CASSLDGGDYNEQFF
TRBV19 | 15 | CASIQGYRMAGELFF
TRBV6-1 | 15 | CASKVYGQGNYEQYF
TRBV7-2 | 14 | CASSFPGSNQPQHF
TRBV28 | 14 | CASTSTSGVETQYF
TRBV7-2 | 15 | CASSPGAGTGNSLHF
TRBV5-1 | 14 | CASSSGQGRETQYF
TRBV6-5 | 12 | CASSTRNTEAFF
TRBV7-2 | 14 | CASSRNRYQETQYF
TRBV5-6 | 16 | CASSWGTGVRTGELFF
TRBV28 | 16 | CASSLSPRGGRNEQFF
TRBV28 | 16 | CASSVPIQTNTGELFF
TRBV7-2 | 13 | CASSVQKNQPQHF
TRBV29-1 | 12 | CSVGLHSYEQYF
TRBV7-2 | 15 | CASSLALRGGNEQFF
TRBV7-8 | 15 | CASSPLAGVYNEQFF